These 8 T cell receptor beta chains share one sample of origin, sequenced in a study of T cells in Graves' hyperthyroidism and ophthalmopathy. Amplified regions were TCR beta CDR3 sequences from RNA transcripts. The HTBI primer set was used in a first-round RT-PCR of the TCR CDR3. Each CDR3 protein is one row after TCRdb ran MiXCR on the multiplex PCR reads. The sample consists of 90,000 to 120,000 distinct CDR3 sequences, roughly 15% of them appearing once. Sequencing was done on a sample of blood. The source is a woman between 50 and 59 years old with Graves' hyperthyroidism.

This clonotype appeared many times. This chain uses TRBV3-1 with TRBJ1-3, with unresolved D. The CDR3 has 13 residues. With 3 bases removed from V and 1 base from J, the gap between germline ends came to 4 bases. CDR1 and CDR2 (germline): LGHDT, YNNKEL (reference sequence). CDR3 DNA sequence: TGTGCCAGCAGCCAGCGATCTGGAAACACCATATATTTT. Amino acid sequence: CASSQRSGNTIYF.

There are many counts of this clonotype. The chain has TRBV7-2 and TRBJ1-1, with 7 bases aligning to TRBD1. The CDR3 is 15 residues long. J was trimmed by 5 bases and V by 3 bases; bases with no gene match: 9. CDR1 is SGHTA and CDR2 is FQGNSA in the germline V gene. CDR3 nucleotide sequence: TGTGCCAGCAGCTTTAGTGGACAGGTTGAAACTGAAGCTTTCTTT. It encodes CASSFSGQVETEAFF.

This clonotype was counted a single time. One base away lies a much larger clone, so this may be a sequencing read error. The conserved phenylalanine or tryptophan is not found at the CDR3 terminus, so this likely reflects a read error. CDR3 amino acids: CASGIYRGSYEQYS. In nucleotides, the CDR3 is TGCGCCAGCGGGATCTACAGGGGATCCTACGAGCAGTACTCC. V is TRBV5-1 and J is TRBJ2-7; 7 bases line up with TRBD1. This CDR3 comprises 14 residues. Trimming removed 7 bases from V and 1 base from J; junction bases left unmatched: 8. Germline V CDR1 and CDR2: SGHRS, YFSETQ.

This clonotype has ten or more counts. The V and J genes are TRBV7-9 and TRBJ1-4; D unresolved. Trimming pared 3 bases from V and 7 bases from J, leaving 15 bases between. The CDR3 is 15 amino acids. The germline CDR1 and CDR2 sequences are SEHNR and FQNEAQ (reference sequence). Here the CDR3 reads CASSLPGPRFEKLFF. In DNA form, the CDR3 reads TGTGCCAGCAGCTTGCCCGGGCCCCGTTTTGAAAAACTGTTTTTT.

This clonotype has ten or more counts. The CDR3 region is CASTVSGGGDTQYF. The DNA of the CDR3 is TGTGCCAGCACTGTTAGCGGGGGGGGAGATACGCAGTATTTT. The chain carries TRBV2 and TRBJ2-3, with TRBD2 matching 11 bases. The CDR3 length is 14 residues. V lost 7 bases and J lost 5; bases outside the gene matches: 5. Germline V gene data show CDR1 as SNHLY and CDR2 as FYNNEI.

This clonotype was detected ten times or more. This sequence joins TRBV3-1 and TRBJ1-5; D not resolved. Trimming stripped 2 bases from V and 0 bases from J, with 8 bases between. Germline assignment: CDR1 LGHDT and CDR2 YNNKEL (reference sequence). CDR3 length: 15 residues. The CDR3, as DNA: TGTGCCAGCAGCCAAAGAGGTATTAGCAATCAGCCCCAGCATTTT. This encodes CASSQRGISNQPQHF.

This clonotype was seen at least ten times. J is TRBJ2-5 and V is TRBV24-1; D is undetermined. Trimming cost V 3 bases and J 5 bases, with 9 bases left between them. CDR1 and CDR2 (germline): KGHDR, SFDVKD. The CDR3 is 13 residues long. CDR3 amino acids: CATSDSVPETQYF. The CDR3 coding sequence is TGTGCCACCAGTGATAGTGTTCCGGAGACCCAGTACTTC.

V gene TRBV28 combines with J gene TRBJ2-7; 9 positions agree with TRBD1. CDR3 size: 15 residues. Trimming removed 7 bases from V and 6 bases from J; junction bases left unmatched: 13. The V gene's germline CDR1 is MDHEN and CDR2 SYDVKM. CDR3 DNA: TGTGCCAGCACCCTCGGGGGACAGGGATCCCTCGAGCAGTACTTC. Protein product: CASTLGGQGSLEQYF.